Listed below are T cell receptor beta chains from one sample, sequenced in a study of blood T cell repertoires in COVID-19. Clones were sequenced by immunoSEQ multiplex PCR, and TCRdb holds only the in-frame ones, with some missing. This table holds under 500,000 clones, roughly 90% found once. Sequenced input: peripheral blood. These receptors were obtained from a young woman with acute or convalescent COVID-19. CDR3s include the opening cysteine and the closing phenylalanine or tryptophan. A D gene is named only where the DNA matches it firmly. Size is stated for part of the rows, as once, few or many counts, or as a class when the clone is expanded.

D	size	V	J	CDR3	DNA
TRBD1	once	TRBV9	TRBJ1-1	CASSPQTGGLAEAFF	TGTGCCAGCAGCCCTCAGACAGGGGGCCTCGCTGAAGCTTTCTTT
TRBD1	once	TRBV30	TRBJ1-2	CAWSINRDRGSNYGYTF	TGTGCCTGGAGTATAAATCGGGACAGGGGGAGTAACTATGGCTACACCTTC
-	few	TRBV15	TRBJ1-2	CATSRGKEASYGYTF	TGTGCCACCAGCAGAGGCAAGGAAGCGAGCTATGGCTACACCTTC
-	-	TRBV6-5	TRBJ2-2	CASSPQRRHTGELFF	TGTGCCAGCAGTCCTCAGCGCCGACACACCGGGGAGCTGTTTTTT
-	once	TRBV4-2	TRBJ1-4	CASGFGGNEKLFF	TGTGCCAGCGGGTTCGGGGGTAATGAAAAACTGTTTTTT
TRBD1	-	TRBV27	TRBJ1-2	CATSTGGAYGYTF	TGTGCCACAAGTACAGGGGGTGCCTATGGCTACACCTTC
-	-	TRBV11-2	TRBJ2-7	CASSPYRAHEQYF	TGTGCCAGCAGCCCCTACAGGGCCCACGAGCAGTACTTC
-	-	TRBV6-1	TRBJ1-6	CASSETTPASYNSPLHF	TGTGCCAGCAGTGAAACGACACCGGCCTCCTATAATTCACCCCTCCACTTT
-	-	TRBV7-9	TRBJ2-2	CASSFFGGTGELFF	TGTGCCAGCAGCTTTTTCGGAGGGACCGGGGAGCTGTTTTTT
-	-	TRBV18	TRBJ1-1	CASSLPYTEAFF	TGTGCCAGCTCACTCCCGTACACTGAAGCTTTCTTT
-	-	TRBV6-1	TRBJ1-5	CASSERRGQPQHF	TGTGCCAGCAGTGAAAGGCGGGGTCAGCCCCAGCATTTT
TRBD1	-	TRBV20-1	TRBJ1-5	CSASNRGRGSNQPQHF	TGCAGTGCTAGTAACAGGGGGCGCGGGAGCAATCAGCCCCAGCATTTT
-	-	TRBV30	TRBJ1-2	CAWSVKLNYGYTF	TGTGCCTGGAGTGTAAAACTAAACTATGGCTACACCTTC
TRBD2	-	TRBV29-1	TRBJ2-1	CSVGTSGDLYNEQFF	TGCAGCGTTGGGACTAGCGGGGACCTCTACAATGAGCAGTTCTTC
TRBD2	-	TRBV29-1	TRBJ2-1	CSVGGGYNEQFF	TGCAGCGTTGGGGGAGGGTATAATGAGCAGTTCTTC
-	-	TRBV11-2	TRBJ2-1	CASSRPSNEQFF	TGTGCCAGCAGCCGACCTAGCAATGAGCAGTTCTTC
TRBD1	-	TRBV28	TRBJ1-4	CASRDRPQEGHNEKLFF	TGTGCCAGCAGGGACAGGCCTCAAGAGGGGCATAATGAAAAACTGTTTTTT
TRBD1	-	TRBV2	TRBJ2-4	CATLLPQGVQYF	TGTGCCACCCTACTCCCCCAGGGGGTTCAGTACTTC
-	-	TRBV11-2	TRBJ2-5	CASSSSIQGSETQYF	TGTGCCAGCAGCTCTTCAATCCAGGGTTCAGAGACCCAGTACTTC
-	-	TRBV4-1	TRBJ2-2	CASSPGGWTSTGELFF	TGCGCCAGCAGCCCCGGCGGGTGGACGTCAACCGGGGAGCTGTTTTTT
TRBD1	once	TRBV7-9	TRBJ2-1	CASLTQGDRGYEQFF	TGTGCCAGCTTAACCCAGGGGGACAGGGGATATGAGCAGTTCTTC
-	-	TRBV7-3	TRBJ2-5	CASSLGGGAQETQYF	TGTGCCAGCAGCTTAGGTGGGGGGGCCCAAGAGACCCAGTACTTC
TRBD1	-	TRBV2	TRBJ2-7	CASSRDRGYEQYF	TGTGCCAGCAGTAGGGACAGGGGCTACGAGCAGTACTTC
-	-	TRBV5-5	TRBJ1-5	CASSQGNQPQHF	TGTGCCAGCAGCCAGGGCAATCAGCCCCAGCATTTT
TRBD1	-	TRBV5-1	TRBJ1-4	CASSSRQGDEKLFF	TGCGCCAGCAGCTCACGACAGGGAGACGAAAAACTGTTTTTT
TRBD1	-	TRBV9	TRBJ2-7	CASSPGTGGLYEQYF	TGTGCCAGCAGCCCCGGGACAGGGGGCTTGTACGAGCAGTACTTC
-	-	TRBV10-3	TRBJ1-4	CATNRAANEKLFF	TGTGCCACGAACAGGGCGGCTAATGAAAAACTGTTTTTT
-	-	TRBV30	TRBJ2-7	CAWKFSAGYEQYF	TGTGCCTGGAAATTCTCGGCCGGGTACGAGCAGTACTTC
-	-	TRBV27	TRBJ1-1	CASSLIRGTEAFF	TGTGCCAGCAGTTTGATCCGAGGAACTGAAGCTTTCTTT
-	-	TRBV11-2	TRBJ2-5	CASSFSETQYF	TGTGCCAGCAGCTTCTCAGAGACCCAGTACTTC
-	-	TRBV13	TRBJ1-2	CASSLGAGVYTF	TGTGCCAGCAGCTTAGGAGCGGGGGTCTACACCTTC
TRBD1	once	TRBV6-5	TRBJ2-1	CASSYGTGYNEQFF	TGTGCCAGCAGTTACGGGACAGGGTACAATGAGCAGTTCTTC
-	-	TRBV12-3/TRBV12-4	TRBJ1-6	CASSVAASPLHF	TGTGCCAGCAGTGTGGCAGCGTCACCCCTCCACTTT
TRBD2	-	TRBV2	TRBJ2-7	CASMRLAGGLYEQYF	TGTGCCAGCATGAGACTAGCGGGGGGGCTCTACGAGCAGTACTTC
TRBD1	-	TRBV24-1	TRBJ1-3	CATSDGTGLSSGNTIYF	TGTGCCACCAGTGACGGGACAGGCCTGTCCTCTGGAAACACCATATATTTT
TRBD2	-	TRBV9	TRBJ2-5	CASSRAGGSETQYF	TGTGCCAGCAGCCGAGCGGGGGGGTCAGAGACCCAGTACTTC
TRBD2	-	TRBV3-1/TRBV3-2	TRBJ2-1	CASSQGLGFEQFF	TGTGCCAGCAGCCAGGGACTAGGGTTTGAGCAGTTCTTC
-	-	TRBV5-1	TRBJ1-1	CASSLDSPGRAFF	TGCGCCAGCAGCCTCGACAGTCCGGGGAGGGCTTTCTTT
-	-	TRBV10-3	TRBJ2-7	CAISGEQGDRYEQYF	TGTGCCATCAGTGGGGAACAGGGTGACCGCTACGAGCAGTACTTC
-	-	TRBV11-2	TRBJ2-5	CASRTAGPSETQYF	TGTGCCAGCAGAACTGCAGGGCCCAGCGAGACCCAGTACTTC
-	-	TRBV5-1	TRBJ2-3	CASSFPGADTQYF	TGCGCCAGCAGCTTCCCCGGGGCAGATACGCAGTATTTT
TRBD1	-	TRBV9	TRBJ2-7	CASSKWTGFYEQYF	TGTGCCAGCAGCAAATGGACAGGCTTCTACGAGCAGTACTTC
TRBD1	few	TRBV18	TRBJ2-2	CASSGQQGDTGELFF	TGTGCCAGCTCGGGTCAACAGGGGGACACCGGGGAGCTGTTTTTT
-	-	TRBV18	TRBJ2-3	CASSSKSTDTQYF	TGTGCCAGCTCGTCAAAAAGCACAGATACGCAGTATTTT
-	-	TRBV12-3/TRBV12-4	TRBJ1-2	CASSFEANYGYTF	TGTGCCAGCAGTTTCGAGGCTAACTATGGCTACACCTTC
TRBD1	-	TRBV9	TRBJ2-4	CASTPGTGDIQYF	TGTGCCAGCACACCCGGGACAGGGGACATTCAGTACTTC